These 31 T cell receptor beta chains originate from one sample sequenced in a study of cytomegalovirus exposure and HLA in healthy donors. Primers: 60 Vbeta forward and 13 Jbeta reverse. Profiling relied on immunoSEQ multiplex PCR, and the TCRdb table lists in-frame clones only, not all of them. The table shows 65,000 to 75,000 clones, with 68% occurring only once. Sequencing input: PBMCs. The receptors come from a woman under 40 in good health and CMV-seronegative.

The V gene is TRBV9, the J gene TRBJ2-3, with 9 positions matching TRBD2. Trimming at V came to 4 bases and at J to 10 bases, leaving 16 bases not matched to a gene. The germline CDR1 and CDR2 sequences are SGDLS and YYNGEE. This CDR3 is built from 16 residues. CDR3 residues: CASSTPGLAGLDAQYF. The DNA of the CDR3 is TGTGCCAGCAGCACGCCGGGACTAGCAGGGTTGGATGCGCAGTATTTT.

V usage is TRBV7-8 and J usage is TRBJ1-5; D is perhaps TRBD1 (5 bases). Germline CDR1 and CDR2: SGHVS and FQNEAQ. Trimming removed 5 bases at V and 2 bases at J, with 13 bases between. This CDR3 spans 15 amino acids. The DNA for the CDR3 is TGTGCCAGCAGCCGAGGCGGGGGACGCAATCAGCCCCAGCATTTT. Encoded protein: CASSRGGGRNQPQHF.

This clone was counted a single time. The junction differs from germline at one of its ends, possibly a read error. CDR3: CASSLHPGSGTGGLFF. The CDR3 region has the DNA TGTGCCAGCAGCCTCCATCCCGGGAGCGGCACCGGGGGGCTGTTTTTT. The rearrangement links TRBV4-2 to TRBJ2-2, with D perhaps TRBD2 (6 bases). The CDR3 spans 16 residues. CDR1 and CDR2 from the germline V gene are LGHNA and YNFKEQ.

This CDR3 is CAWSVLGSDLDGYTF. The CDR3 region has the DNA TGTGCCTGGAGTGTGTTGGGGAGCGACCTGGATGGCTACACCTTC. The chain links TRBV30 to TRBJ1-2; D gene unclear. This CDR3 contains 15 residues. With 0 bases removed from V and 6 bases from J, the gap between germline ends came to 17 bases. Per germline, CDR1 GTSNPN and CDR2 SVGIG (reference sequence).

DNA for the CDR3: TGTGCCAGCAGCGGACAGGGGGCGAGGGCAGATACGCAGTATTTT. Translating gives CASSGQGARADTQYF. The V call is TRBV2, the J call TRBJ2-3, with 11 bases matching TRBD1. Germline loops: CDR1 SNHLY, CDR2 FYNNEI. J lost 4 bases, V lost 6 bases, and 6 bases had no gene match. This CDR3 is built from 15 residues.

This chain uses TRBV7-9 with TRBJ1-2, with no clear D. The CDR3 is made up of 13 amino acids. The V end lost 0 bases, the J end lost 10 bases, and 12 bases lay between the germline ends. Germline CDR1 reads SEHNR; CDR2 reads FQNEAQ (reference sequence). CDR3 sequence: CASSLAGIRDYTF. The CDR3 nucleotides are TGTGCCAGCAGCTTAGCCGGGATCCGGGACTACACCTTC.

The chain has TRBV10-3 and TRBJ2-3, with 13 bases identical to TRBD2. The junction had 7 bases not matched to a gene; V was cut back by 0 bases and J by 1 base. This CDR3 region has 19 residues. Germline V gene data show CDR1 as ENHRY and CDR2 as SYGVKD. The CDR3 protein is CAISESWTSGGFRTDTQYF. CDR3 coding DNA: TGTGCCATCAGTGAGTCGTGGACTAGCGGGGGTTTCCGCACAGATACGCAGTATTTT.

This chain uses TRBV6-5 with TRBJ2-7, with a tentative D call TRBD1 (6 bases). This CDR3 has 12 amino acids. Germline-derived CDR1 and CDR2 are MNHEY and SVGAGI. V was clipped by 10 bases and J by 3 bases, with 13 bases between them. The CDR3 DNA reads TGTGCCATCGCCGGGACATTCTACGAGCAGTACTTC. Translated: CAIAGTFYEQYF.

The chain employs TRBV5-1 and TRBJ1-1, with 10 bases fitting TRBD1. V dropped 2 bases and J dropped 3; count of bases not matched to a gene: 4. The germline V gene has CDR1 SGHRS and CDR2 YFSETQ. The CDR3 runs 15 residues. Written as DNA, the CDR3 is TGCGCCAGCAGCTTCACCGGGACAGGGGACACTGAAGCTTTCTTT. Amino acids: CASSFTGTGDTEAFF.

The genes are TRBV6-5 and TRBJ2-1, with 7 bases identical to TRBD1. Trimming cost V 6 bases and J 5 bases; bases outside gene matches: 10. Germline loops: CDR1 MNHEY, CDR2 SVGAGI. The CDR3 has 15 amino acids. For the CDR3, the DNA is TGTGCCAGCAGGACGTACGGACAGGTTAACAATGAGCAGTTCTTC. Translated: CASRTYGQVNNEQFF.

The CDR3 bases are TGTGCCAGCTCACCACTCGGAGGGGCCAACACCGGGGAGCTGTTTTTT. This encodes CASSPLGGANTGELFF. The chain has TRBV18 and TRBJ2-2; possible D gene TRBD2, 6 bases. V dropped 1 base and J dropped 2 bases, with 11 bases sitting between them. The CDR3 is 16 residues long. The germline CDR1 and CDR2 sequences are KGHSH and LQKENI.

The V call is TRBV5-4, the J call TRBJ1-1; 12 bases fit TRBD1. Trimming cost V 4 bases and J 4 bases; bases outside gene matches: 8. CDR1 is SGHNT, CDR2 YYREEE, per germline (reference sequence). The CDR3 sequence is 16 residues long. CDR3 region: CASSQWDRGLGTEAFF. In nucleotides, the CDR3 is TGTGCCAGCAGCCAATGGGACAGGGGGCTTGGCACTGAAGCTTTCTTT.

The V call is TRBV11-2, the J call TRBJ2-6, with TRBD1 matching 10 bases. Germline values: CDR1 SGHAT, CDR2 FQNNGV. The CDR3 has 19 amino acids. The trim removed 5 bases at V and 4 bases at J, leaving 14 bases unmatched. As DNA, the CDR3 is TGTGCCAGCAGCCAGGGGCGGGGACAGGGGTGGGGGGGGGCCAACGTCCTGACTTTC. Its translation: CASSQGRGQGWGGANVLTF.

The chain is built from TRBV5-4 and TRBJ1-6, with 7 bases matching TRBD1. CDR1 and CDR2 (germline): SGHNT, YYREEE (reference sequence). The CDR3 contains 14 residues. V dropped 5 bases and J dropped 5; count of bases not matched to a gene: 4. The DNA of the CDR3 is TGTGCCAGCAGATCCGACAGGGATAATTCACCCCTCCACTTT. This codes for CASRSDRDNSPLHF. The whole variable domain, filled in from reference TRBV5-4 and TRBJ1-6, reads ETGVTQSPTHLIKTRGQQVTLRCSSQSGHNTVSWYQQALGQGPQFIFQYYREEENGRGNFPPRFSGLQFPNYSSELNVNALELDDSALYLCASRSDRDNSPLHFGNGTRLTVT.

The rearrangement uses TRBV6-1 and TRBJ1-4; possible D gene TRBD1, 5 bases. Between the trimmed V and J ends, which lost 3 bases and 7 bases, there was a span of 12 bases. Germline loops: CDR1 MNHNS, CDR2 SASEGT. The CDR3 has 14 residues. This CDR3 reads CASSEGGFGEKLFF. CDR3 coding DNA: TGTGCCAGCAGTGAGGGGGGTTTTGGTGAAAAACTGTTTTTT.

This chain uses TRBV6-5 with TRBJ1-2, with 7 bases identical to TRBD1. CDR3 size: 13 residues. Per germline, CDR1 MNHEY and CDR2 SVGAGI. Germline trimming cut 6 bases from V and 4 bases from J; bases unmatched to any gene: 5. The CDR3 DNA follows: TGTGCCAGCAGGAGGGACAGTGCCTATGGCTACACCTTC. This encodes CASRRDSAYGYTF.

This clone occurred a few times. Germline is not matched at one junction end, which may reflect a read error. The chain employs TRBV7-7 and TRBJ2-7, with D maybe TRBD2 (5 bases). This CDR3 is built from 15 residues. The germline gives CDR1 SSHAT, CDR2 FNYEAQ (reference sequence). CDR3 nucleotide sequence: TGTGCTAGCAGCCATCACGAGGGCCCCTCCTACGAGCAGTACTTC. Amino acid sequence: CASSHHEGPSYEQYF. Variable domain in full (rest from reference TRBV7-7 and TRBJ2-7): GAGVSQSPRYKVTKRGQDVTLRCDPISSHATLYWYQQALGQGPEFLTYFNYEAQPDKSGLPSDRFSAERPEGSISTLTIQRTEQRDSAMYRCASSHHEGPSYEQYFGPGTRLTVT.

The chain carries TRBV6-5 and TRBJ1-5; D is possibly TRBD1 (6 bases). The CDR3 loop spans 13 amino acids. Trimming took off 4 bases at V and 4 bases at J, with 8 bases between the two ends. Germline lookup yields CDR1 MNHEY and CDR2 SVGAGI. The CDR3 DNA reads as TGTGCCAGCAGTTGGACAGAGAATCAGCCCCAGCATTTT. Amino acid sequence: CASSWTENQPQHF.

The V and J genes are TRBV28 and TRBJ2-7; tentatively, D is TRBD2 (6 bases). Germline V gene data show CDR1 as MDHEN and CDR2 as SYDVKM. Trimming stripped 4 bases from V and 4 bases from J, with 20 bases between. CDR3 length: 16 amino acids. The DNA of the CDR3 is TGTGCCAGCAGTTCCCCCGGTGAGGACCGGGAGTACGAGCAGTACTTC. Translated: CASSSPGEDREYEQYF.

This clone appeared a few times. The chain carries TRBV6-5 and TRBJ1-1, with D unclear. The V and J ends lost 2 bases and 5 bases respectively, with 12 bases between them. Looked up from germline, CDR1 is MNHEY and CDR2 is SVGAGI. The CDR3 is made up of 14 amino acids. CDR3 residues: CASSYTSGGTEAFF. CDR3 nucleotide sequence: TGTGCCAGCAGTTACACGTCGGGCGGGACTGAAGCTTTCTTT.

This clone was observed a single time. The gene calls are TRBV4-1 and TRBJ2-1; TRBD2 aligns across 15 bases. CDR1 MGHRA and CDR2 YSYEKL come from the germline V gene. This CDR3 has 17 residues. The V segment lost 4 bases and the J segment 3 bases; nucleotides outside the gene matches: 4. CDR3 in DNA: TGCGCCAGCAGCCTAGGGACTAGCGGGGGGCTCTACAATGAGCAGTTCTTC. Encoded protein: CASSLGTSGGLYNEQFF.

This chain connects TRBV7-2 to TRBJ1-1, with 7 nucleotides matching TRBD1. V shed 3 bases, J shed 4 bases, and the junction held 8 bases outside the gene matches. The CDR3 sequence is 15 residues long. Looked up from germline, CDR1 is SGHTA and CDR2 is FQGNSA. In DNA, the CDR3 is TGTGCCAGCAGCTTGTTGGGTAACAGGGGCACTGAAGCTTTCTTT. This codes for CASSLLGNRGTEAFF. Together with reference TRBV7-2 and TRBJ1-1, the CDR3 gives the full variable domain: GAGVSQSPSNKVTEKGKDVELRCDPISGHTALYWYRQSLGQGLEFLIYFQGNSAPDKSGLPSDRFSAERTGGSVSTLTIQRTQQEDSAVYLCASSLLGNRGTEAFFGQGTRLTVV.

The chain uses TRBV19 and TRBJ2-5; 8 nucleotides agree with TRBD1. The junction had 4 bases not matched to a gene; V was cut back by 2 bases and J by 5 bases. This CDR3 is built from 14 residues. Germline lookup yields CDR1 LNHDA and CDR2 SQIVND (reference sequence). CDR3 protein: CASSIQGARETQYF. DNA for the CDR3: TGTGCCAGTAGTATACAGGGGGCGAGGGAGACCCAGTACTTC. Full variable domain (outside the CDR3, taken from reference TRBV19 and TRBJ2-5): DGGITQSPKYLFRKEGQNVTLSCEQNLNHDAMYWYRQDPGQGLRLIYYSQIVNDFQKGDIAEGYSVSREKKESFPLTVTSAQKNPTAFYLCASSIQGARETQYFGPGTRLLVL.

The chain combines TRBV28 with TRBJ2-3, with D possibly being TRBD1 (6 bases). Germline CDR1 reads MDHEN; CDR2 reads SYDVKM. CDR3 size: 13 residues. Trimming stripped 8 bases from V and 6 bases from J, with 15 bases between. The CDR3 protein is CASGDTGRDTQYF. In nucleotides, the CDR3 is TGTGCCAGCGGGGACACAGGACGTGATACGCAGTATTTT. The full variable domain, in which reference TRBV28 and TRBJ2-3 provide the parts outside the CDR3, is DVKVTQSSRYLVKRTGEKVFLECVQDMDHENMFWYRQDPGLGLRLIYFSYDVKMKEKGDIPEGYSVSREKKERFSLILESASTNQTSMYLCASGDTGRDTQYFGPGTRLTVL.

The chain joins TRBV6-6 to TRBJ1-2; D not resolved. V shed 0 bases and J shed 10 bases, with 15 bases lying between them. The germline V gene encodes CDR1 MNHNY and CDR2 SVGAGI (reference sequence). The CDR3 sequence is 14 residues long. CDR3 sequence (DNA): TGTGCCAGCAGTTACTCCGGGGTCAACGGGAACTACACCTTC. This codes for CASSYSGVNGNYTF.

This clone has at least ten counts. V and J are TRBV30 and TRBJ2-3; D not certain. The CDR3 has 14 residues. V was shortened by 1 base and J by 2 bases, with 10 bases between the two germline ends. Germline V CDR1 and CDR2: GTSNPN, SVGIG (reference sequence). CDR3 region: CAWSAGTPTDTQYF. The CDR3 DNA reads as TGTGCCTGGAGTGCAGGTACCCCCACAGATACGCAGTATTTT.

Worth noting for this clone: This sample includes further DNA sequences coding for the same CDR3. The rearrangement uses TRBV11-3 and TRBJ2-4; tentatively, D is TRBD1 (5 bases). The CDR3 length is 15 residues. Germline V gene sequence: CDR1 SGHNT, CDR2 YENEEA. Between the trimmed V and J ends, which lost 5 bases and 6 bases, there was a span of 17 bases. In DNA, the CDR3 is TGTGCCAGCAGCGGGGCTGCGAAGGTGGGAAACATTCAGTACTTC. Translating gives CASSGAAKVGNIQYF.

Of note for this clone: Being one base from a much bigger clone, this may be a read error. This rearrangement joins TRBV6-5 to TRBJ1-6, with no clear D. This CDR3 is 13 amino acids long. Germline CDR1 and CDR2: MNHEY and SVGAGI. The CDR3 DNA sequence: TGTGCCAGCACCCAGGACGGGGATTCACCCCTCCGCTTT. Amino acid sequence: CASTQDGDSPLRF.

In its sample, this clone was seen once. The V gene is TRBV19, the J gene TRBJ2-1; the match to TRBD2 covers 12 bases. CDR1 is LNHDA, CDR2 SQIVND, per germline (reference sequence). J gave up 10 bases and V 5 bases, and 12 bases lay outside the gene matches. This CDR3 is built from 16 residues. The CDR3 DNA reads TGTGCCAGTAGTGCATCTCCGGGACTAGCGGGCGGGGAGCAGTTCTTC. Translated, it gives CASSASPGLAGGEQFF.

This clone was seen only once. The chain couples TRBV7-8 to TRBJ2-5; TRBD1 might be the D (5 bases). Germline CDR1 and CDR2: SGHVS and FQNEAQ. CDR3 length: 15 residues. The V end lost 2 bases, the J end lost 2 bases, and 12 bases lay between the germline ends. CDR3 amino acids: CASSLLTQGQETQYF. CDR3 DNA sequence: TGTGCCAGCAGCTTATTAACGCAGGGTCAAGAGACCCAGTACTTC.

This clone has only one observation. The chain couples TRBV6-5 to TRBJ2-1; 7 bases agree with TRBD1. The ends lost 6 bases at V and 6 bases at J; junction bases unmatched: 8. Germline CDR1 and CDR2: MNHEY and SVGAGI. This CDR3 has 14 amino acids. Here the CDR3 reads CASSPTTGRNEQFF. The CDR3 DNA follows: TGTGCCAGCAGCCCGACGACAGGGCGCAATGAGCAGTTCTTC.